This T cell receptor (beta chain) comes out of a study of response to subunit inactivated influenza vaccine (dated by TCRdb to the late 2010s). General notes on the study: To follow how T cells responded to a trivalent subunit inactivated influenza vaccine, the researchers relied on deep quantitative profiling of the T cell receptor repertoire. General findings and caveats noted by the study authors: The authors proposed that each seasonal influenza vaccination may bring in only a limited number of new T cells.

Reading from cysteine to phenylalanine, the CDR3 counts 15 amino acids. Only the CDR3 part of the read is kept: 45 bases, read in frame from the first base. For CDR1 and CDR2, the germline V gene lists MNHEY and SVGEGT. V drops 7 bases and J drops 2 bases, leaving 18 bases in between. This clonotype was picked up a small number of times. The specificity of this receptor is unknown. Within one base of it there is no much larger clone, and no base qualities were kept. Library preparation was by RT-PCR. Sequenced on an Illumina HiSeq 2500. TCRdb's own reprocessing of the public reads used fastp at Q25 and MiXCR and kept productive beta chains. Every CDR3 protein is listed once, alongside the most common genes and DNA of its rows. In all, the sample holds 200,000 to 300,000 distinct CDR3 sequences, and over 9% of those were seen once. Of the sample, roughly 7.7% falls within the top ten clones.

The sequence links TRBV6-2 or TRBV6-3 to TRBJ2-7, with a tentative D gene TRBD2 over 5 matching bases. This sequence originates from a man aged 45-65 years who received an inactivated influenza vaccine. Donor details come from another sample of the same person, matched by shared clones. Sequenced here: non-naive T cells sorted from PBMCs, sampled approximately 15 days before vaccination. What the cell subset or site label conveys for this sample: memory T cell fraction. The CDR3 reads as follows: CASNNGIQQTYEQYF. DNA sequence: TGTGCCAGCAACAACGGGATCCAGCAAACCTACGAGCAGTACTTC.